This T cell receptor beta chain was recovered during a study of molecular identifiers for immune sequencing clone quantification. The germline CDR1 and CDR2 sequences are SEHNR and FQNEAQ (reference sequence). V dropped 10 bases and J dropped 3 bases, with 18 bases sitting between them. The CDR3 length is 14 residues. General study results and limits: It was shown that clones above 20 RNA copies held over 97% of effector molecules, but under 1% in naive cells.

TCRdb used MiXCR to reprocess the PCR reads, holding one entry per CDR3 protein. The table includes 490,000 or so distinct CDR3 sequences, roughly 25% detected once. Using a CD8+CD4-CCR7+CD45RA+ phenotype, naive CD8 T cells were sorted. With regard to this clonotype: Antigen unknown.

The sequence came from a human donor in good health. Some libraries in this study had Jurkat cell RNA spiked in. The sequenced sample consisted of naive CD8+ T cells from blood, with Jurkat cell RNA spiked in. The subset here: FACS-sorted CD8+CD4-CCR7+CD45RA+ naive T cells. The V call is TRBV7-9, the J call TRBJ1-1; D might be TRBD1 (6 bases). The CDR3 here is CATPGETVYTEAFF. DNA of the CDR3: TGTGCCACCCCAGGGGAGACAGTTTACACTGAAGCTTTCTTT.